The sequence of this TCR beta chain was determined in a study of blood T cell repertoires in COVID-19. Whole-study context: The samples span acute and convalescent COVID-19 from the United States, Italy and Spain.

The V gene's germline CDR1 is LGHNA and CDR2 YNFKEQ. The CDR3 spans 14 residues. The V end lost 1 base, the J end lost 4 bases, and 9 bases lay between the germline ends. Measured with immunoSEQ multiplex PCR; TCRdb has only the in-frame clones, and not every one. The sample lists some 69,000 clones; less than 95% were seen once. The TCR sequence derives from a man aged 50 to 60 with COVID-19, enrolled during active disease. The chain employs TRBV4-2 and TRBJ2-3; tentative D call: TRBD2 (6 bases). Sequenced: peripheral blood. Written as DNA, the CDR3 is TGTGCCAGCAGCCAAGGACTAGATGCAGATACGCAGTATTTT. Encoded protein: CASSQGLDADTQYF.